This passage covers 24 T cell receptor beta chains from one sample sequenced in a study of shared clonotypes between healthy human individuals. Repertoires were generated with immunoSEQ multiplex PCR, while TCRdb's copy carries only in-frame clones and drops some. This sample has some 1 million clones, with around 74% found just once. Sequencing was performed on memory CD4+ T cells sorted from blood. The sample's subset: CD45RA-negative fraction. The source of these receptors is a man aged 18 to 29 in good health.

The rearrangement joins TRBV7-2 to TRBJ1-4; D not resolved. The CDR3 is made up of 15 amino acids. The V end lost 5 bases, the J end lost 2 bases, and 12 bases lay between the germline ends. CDR1 and CDR2 (germline): SGHTA, FQGNSA. The CDR3 protein is CASSAHRGTNEKLFF. CDR3 bases: TGTGCCAGCAGCGCTCACCGGGGTACTAATGAAAAACTGTTTTTT.

This clone was counted a few times. Other DNA variants within this sample encode the same CDR3. The rearrangement joins TRBV5-1 to TRBJ2-2, with 9 bases fitting TRBD1. Germline V CDR1 and CDR2: SGHRS, YFSETQ. The CDR3 runs to 15 residues. V dropped 3 bases and J dropped 1; count of bases not matched to a gene: 1. The CDR3 nucleotides read TGCGCCAGCAGCTCGGGACAGGGGAACACCGGGGAGCTGTTTTTT. It specifies CASSSGQGNTGELFF.

The V gene is TRBV5-6, the J gene TRBJ1-2; D is unresolved. Germline values: CDR1 SGHDT, CDR2 YYEEEE. Trimming pared 0 bases from V and 0 bases from J, leaving 6 bases between. The CDR3 spans 14 residues. The CDR3 loop is CASSLGPTNYGYTF. Here the CDR3 DNA reads TGTGCCAGCAGCTTGGGCCCAACTAACTATGGCTACACCTTC.

The CDR3, as DNA: TGTGCCAGCTCACCACGGGAATACTCGGACGAGCAGTACTTC. Translation gives CASSPREYSDEQYF. The chain uses TRBV18 and TRBJ2-7; no definite D call. The CDR3 is made up of 14 amino acids. Germline lookup yields CDR1 KGHSH and CDR2 LQKENI. Trimming cost V 1 base and J 5 bases, with 12 bases left between them.

The chain links TRBV6-5 to TRBJ2-6; perhaps TRBD1 as D (5 bases). Germline assignment: CDR1 MNHEY and CDR2 SVGAGI. The V and J ends lost 6 bases and 4 bases respectively, with 10 bases between them. The CDR3 is 14 residues long. CDR3 in amino acids: CASSRQSGANVLTF. CDR3 bases: TGTGCCAGCAGCCGACAGTCAGGGGCCAACGTCCTGACTTTC.

This sequence joins TRBV5-1 and TRBJ1-2; D is undetermined. This CDR3 has 15 amino acids. The V gene's germline CDR1 is SGHRS and CDR2 YFSETQ. V shed 0 bases and J shed 8 bases, with 17 bases lying between them. Here the CDR3 reads CASSLGASDTEGYTF. CDR3 DNA sequence: TGCGCCAGCAGCTTGGGGGCCAGTGACACGGAGGGCTACACCTTC.

The chain couples TRBV4-3 to TRBJ1-2, with 8 bases matching TRBD1. CDR1 LGHNA and CDR2 YSLEER come from the germline V gene. V gave up 0 bases and J gave up 8 bases; unmatched junction bases: 2. The CDR3 loop spans 13 amino acids. The CDR3 sequence: CASSQDAGGGYTF. CDR3 coding DNA: TGCGCCAGCAGCCAAGATGCAGGGGGCGGCTACACCTTC.

This clone occurred a few times. This sequence joins TRBV5-4 and TRBJ1-6; 8 bases map to TRBD1. Trimming took 3 bases from V and 8 from J; bases not matched to a gene: 7. Germline CDR1 reads SGHNT; CDR2 reads YYREEE (reference sequence). The CDR3 sequence is 15 residues long. Here the CDR3 DNA reads TGTGCCAGCAGCTCCCAGGGACAGGTGGATTCACCCCTCCACTTT. Its translation is CASSSQGQVDSPLHF.

The chain combines TRBV11-2 with TRBJ1-2, with TRBD1 identical over 7 bases. V dropped 5 bases and J dropped 4; count of bases not matched to a gene: 10. Per the germline V gene, CDR1 is SGHAT and CDR2 is FQNNGV. This CDR3 is built from 15 residues. DNA of the CDR3: TGTGCCAGCAGCCAGGAGGGGCAGGGGGTCTATGGCTACACCTTC. This codes for CASSQEGQGVYGYTF.

This chain joins TRBV18 and TRBJ2-7; maybe TRBD1 (5 bases). Germline CDR1 is KGHSH and CDR2 is LQKENI. CDR3 length: 14 residues. Trimming left V 2 bases short and J 4 bases short, with 12 bases between. The CDR3 DNA sequence: TGTGCCAGCTCACCATTCCCGACAGATTACGAGCAGTACTTC. Its protein is CASSPFPTDYEQYF. Using reference TRBV18 and TRBJ2-7 for the parts outside the CDR3, the full variable domain is NAGVMQNPRHLVRRRGQEARLRCSPMKGHSHVYWYRQLPEEGLKFMVYLQKENIIDESGMPKERFSAEFPKEGPSILRIQQVVRGDSAAYFCASSPFPTDYEQYFGPGTRLTVT.

This clone was observed a handful of times. V is TRBV6-1 and J is TRBJ1-5; D remains ambiguous. Trimming took off 4 bases at V and 6 bases at J, with 7 bases between the two ends. CDR1 is MNHNS and CDR2 is SASEGT in the germline V gene. The CDR3 runs 12 residues. The CDR3 DNA sequence: TGTGCCAGCAGTGCCCCAGGTCAGCCCCAGCATTTT. It is translated as CASSAPGQPQHF.

This clone has more than one count but fewer than ten. The same CDR3 is also encoded by other DNA sequences in this sample. In DNA, the CDR3 is TGTGCCAGCAGTTTAGACAGGTTCTCTGGCTACACCTTC. Amino acid sequence: CASSLDRFSGYTF. The rearrangement links TRBV27 to TRBJ1-2; tentative D call: TRBD1 (6 bases). The V end was cut by 2 bases, the J end by 7 bases, with 11 bases between. The germline V gene has CDR1 MNHEY and CDR2 SMNVEV (reference sequence). The CDR3 contains 13 residues.

The chain recombines TRBV4-3 with TRBJ2-2; D not resolved. Between the trimmed V and J ends, which lost 4 bases and 5 bases, there was a span of 11 bases. This CDR3 comprises 14 residues. The germline gives CDR1 LGHNA, CDR2 YSLEER. In nucleotides, the CDR3 is TGCGCCAGCAGCCCCCAAGCGTTGACCGGGGAGCTGTTTTTT. Translating gives CASSPQALTGELFF.

The chain joins TRBV5-1 to TRBJ2-1, with 13 bases fitting TRBD2. CDR1 and CDR2 from the germline V gene are SGHRS and YFSETQ. The CDR3 sequence is 16 residues long. V was pared by 4 bases and J by 6 bases, with 7 bases of the junction left unmatched. Here the CDR3 DNA reads TGCGCCAGCAGCCGGACTAGCGGGGGTAGGCGCAATGAGCAGTTCTTC. As protein: CASSRTSGGRRNEQFF.

The V call is TRBV5-1, the J call TRBJ2-3; D may be TRBD2 (5 bases). Trimming took 0 bases from V and 4 from J, leaving 9 bases between them. The CDR3 spans 14 residues. Germline CDR1 SGHRS, CDR2 YFSETQ. Here the CDR3 DNA reads TGCGCCAGCAGCTTGGCCCGGGGATCAGATACGCAGTATTTT. This sequence encodes CASSLARGSDTQYF.

The chain recombines TRBV9 with TRBJ2-7; 9 nucleotides agree with TRBD2. This CDR3 has 14 residues. J was trimmed by 2 bases and V by 5 bases; bases with no gene match: 5. Germline values: CDR1 SGDLS, CDR2 YYNGEE. The CDR3 sequence is CASSTLAGTYEQYF. The CDR3, as DNA: TGTGCCAGCAGTACCCTAGCGGGAACCTACGAGCAGTACTTC. Full variable domain (missing parts from reference TRBV9 and TRBJ2-7): DSGVTQTPKHLITATGQRVTLRCSPRSGDLSVYWYQQSLDQGLQFLIQYYNGEERAKGNILERFSAQQFPDLHSELNLSSLELGDSALYFCASSTLAGTYEQYFGPGTRLTVT.

This clone appeared many times. The chain recombines TRBV7-9 with TRBJ2-2; TRBD2 aligns across 11 bases. Germline V CDR1 and CDR2: SEHNR, FQNEAQ (reference sequence). Trimming cost V 4 bases and J 3 bases; bases outside gene matches: 4. The CDR3 extends over 16 amino acids. CDR3 residues: CASSSGTSGDTGELFF. The CDR3 DNA reads TGTGCCAGCAGCTCCGGGACTAGCGGTGACACCGGGGAGCTGTTTTTT.

V usage is TRBV6-5 and J usage is TRBJ2-7, with a weak D call TRBD1 (5 bases). Germline values: CDR1 MNHEY, CDR2 SVGAGI. V gave up 8 bases and J gave up 2 bases, with 7 bases separating them. There are 11 residues in the CDR3. The CDR3 DNA follows: TGTGCCAGCCGCAGGGCCTACGAGCAGTACTTC. This translates into CASRRAYEQYF.

This chain joins TRBV28 and TRBJ1-5; D perhaps matches TRBD1 (5 bases). Germline V CDR1 and CDR2: MDHEN, SYDVKM. Deletions cut 6 bases from V and 0 bases from J, with 15 bases between. This CDR3 is built from 16 residues. The CDR3 sequence is CASSLRAGFSNQPQHF. DNA for the CDR3: TGTGCCAGCAGCCTAAGGGCAGGGTTTAGCAATCAGCCCCAGCATTTT.

The rearrangement joins TRBV7-2 to TRBJ1-4; 9 bases are shared with TRBD1. Germline V CDR1 and CDR2: SGHTA, FQGNSA. This CDR3 spans 16 amino acids. The junction had 7 bases not matched to a gene; V was cut back by 3 bases and J by 5 bases. The CDR3 coding sequence is TGTGCCAGCAGCTTGGGCTGGGGGACAGGGAATGAAAAACTGTTTTTT. Amino acids: CASSLGWGTGNEKLFF.

This clone was seen more than once but under ten times. This chain uses TRBV5-5 with TRBJ2-2; TRBD1 is a possible D gene (5 bases). CDR1 and CDR2 (germline): SGHKS, YYEKEE (reference sequence). The ends were cut back, 0 bases at V and 0 bases at J, with 6 bases in the middle. The CDR3 has 15 residues. In DNA, the CDR3 is TGTGCCAGCAGCTTGGAACAGGCGAACACCGGGGAGCTGTTTTTT. It codes for CASSLEQANTGELFF. The whole variable domain, remainder taken from reference TRBV5-5 and TRBJ2-2, is DAGVTQSPTHLIKTRGQQVTLRCSPISGHKSVSWYQQVLGQGPQFIFQYYEKEERGRGNFPDRFSARQFPNYSSELNVNALLLGDSALYLCASSLEQANTGELFFGEGSRLTVL.

This clone was seen only once. Compared with germline, one end of the junction differs, possibly owing to a read error. The CDR3 DNA follows: TGCACCAGCAGCCTATGGGCCCAGACTCCTCTCCCGGGGGAGCAGTACTTC. It translates to CTSSLWAQTPLPGEQYF. The V gene is TRBV5-1, the J gene TRBJ2-7; D is possibly TRBD2 (5 bases). This CDR3 has 17 amino acids. Germline CDR1 reads SGHRS; CDR2 reads YFSETQ.

The chain carries TRBV6-5 and TRBJ2-7; 8 nucleotides match TRBD2. The CDR3 consists of 14 residues. The J segment lost 2 bases and the V segment lost 6 bases, leaving 6 bases of the junction unmatched. Germline lookup yields CDR1 MNHEY and CDR2 SVGAGI. For the CDR3, the DNA is TGTGCCAGCAGCCTCAGCGGGGGTCCCTACGAGCAGTACTTC. Translated: CASSLSGGPYEQYF.

This clone was seen many times. Distinct nucleotide sequences in the sample also encode this CDR3. CDR3 amino acids: CAWSVTLNYGYTF. CDR3 sequence (DNA): TGTGCCTGGAGTGTAACCCTAAACTATGGCTACACCTTC. The chain is built from TRBV30 and TRBJ1-2; D gene ambiguous. Germline assignment: CDR1 GTSNPN and CDR2 SVGIG (reference sequence). With 0 bases removed from V and 2 bases from J, the gap between germline ends came to 7 bases. CDR3 size: 13 residues.